Listed below are T cell receptor beta chains from one sample, sequenced in a study of PD-L1 blockade in urothelial cancer. Here immunoSEQ multiplex PCR was the method, and the copy in TCRdb shows in-frame clones only, minus some. The repertoire holds about 80,000 clones, about nine tenths seen once, with about 6% in the top ten. The sample consisted of PBMCs, taken around atezolizumab (anti-PD-L1) treatment. Receptor source: a woman aged 70 to 79 with urothelial cancer. CDR3s include the opening cysteine and the closing phenylalanine or tryptophan. The order of the fields is clone size, D gene, V gene, J gene, CDR3 protein, CDR3 DNA. The D gene is left open where the match is weak. The size entry is marked missing in some rows and otherwise reads once, few, many or a size class.

-	TRBD2	TRBV25-1	TRBJ2-1	CASTLAGVSDEQFF	TGTGCCAGCACCCTAGCGGGAGTTTCCGATGAGCAGTTCTTC
-	-	TRBV7-3	TRBJ2-1	CASSTRAGASYNEQFF	TGTGCCAGCAGCACCAGGGCGGGGGCCTCCTACAATGAGCAGTTCTTC
-	TRBD1	TRBV18	TRBJ2-1	CASSSVQGGPNSNEQFF	TGTGCCAGCTCATCGGTACAGGGGGGTCCCAACTCGAATGAGCAGTTCTTC
-	-	TRBV28	TRBJ1-2	CASSHGQITLIDGYTF	TGTGCCAGCAGCCACGGACAGATTACCCTCATCGATGGCTACACCTTC
-	-	TRBV5-1	TRBJ2-5	CASSYRPLGPSEVETQYF	TGCGCCAGCAGCTACCGGCCGCTCGGGCCCTCGGAGGTGGAGACCCAGTACTTC
-	-	TRBV10-3	TRBJ1-5	CAISEDRIGQPQHF	TGTGCCATCAGTGAGGACAGGATTGGTCAGCCCCAGCATTTT
-	TRBD1	TRBV5-6	TRBJ1-6	CASSGGTGLYNSPLHF	TGTGCCAGCAGCGGTGGGACAGGGCTCTATAATTCACCCCTCCACTTT
-	-	TRBV30	TRBJ2-7	CAWSAGLNEQYF	TGTGCCTGGAGCGCTGGGCTCAACGAGCAGTACTTC
few	-	TRBV4-1	TRBJ1-2	CASSQLTGGGYTF	TGCGCCAGCAGCCAATTAACGGGGGGCGGCTACACCTTC
-	-	TRBV19	TRBJ1-1	CASSISSGHRNTEAFF	TGTGCCAGTAGTATAAGCTCGGGACACAGGAACACTGAAGCTTTCTTT
once	TRBD1	TRBV7-6	TRBJ2-7	CASSLGQGVGEQYF	TGTGCCAGCAGCTTAGGACAGGGGGTGGGCGAGCAGTACTTC
once	-	TRBV10-3	TRBJ2-5	CAHKEAVGETQYF	TGTGCCCATAAGGAGGCCGTAGGGGAGACCCAGTACTTC
-	TRBD1	TRBV14	TRBJ1-4	CASSQEGGQLNEKLFF	TGTGCCAGCAGCCAAGAGGGGGGACAGCTTAATGAAAAACTGTTTTTT
-	-	TRBV5-6	TRBJ2-3	CASSPLEEFQGDTQYF	TGTGCCAGCAGCCCCTTAGAGGAATTTCAGGGAGATACGCAGTATTTT
-	-	TRBV19	TRBJ1-5	CASISRPNQPQHF	TGTGCCAGTATAAGCAGGCCCAATCAGCCCCAGCATTTT
-	TRBD2	TRBV27	TRBJ2-1	CASSLAGGYNEQFF	TGTGCCAGCAGTTTAGCGGGGGGGTACAATGAGCAGTTCTTC
-	TRBD2	TRBV5-1	TRBJ2-7	CASSWRTSEDEQYF	TGCGCCAGCAGCTGGCGGACTAGCGAGGACGAGCAGTACTTC
-	-	TRBV28	TRBJ2-1	CASSLLSYSSYNEQFF	TGTGCCAGCAGTTTATTATCCTACAGCTCCTACAATGAGCAGTTCTTC
-	TRBD2	TRBV7-6	TRBJ2-3	CASSLRPAGGPGDTQYF	TGTGCCAGCAGCCTACGCCCAGCGGGGGGGCCTGGAGATACGCAGTATTTT
-	TRBD1	TRBV29-1	TRBJ2-7	CSVGTITGTGTYEQYF	TGCAGCGTTGGTACAATAACCGGGACAGGGACCTACGAGCAGTACTTC
-	-	TRBV28	TRBJ1-2	CASSAPSGVGGYTF	TGTGCCAGCAGTGCACCCTCAGGGGTTGGTGGCTACACCTTC
-	TRBD1	TRBV10-3	TRBJ1-2	CAISETEGGQGTIGYTF	TGTGCCATCAGTGAGACCGAGGGGGGACAGGGGACGATTGGCTACACCTTC
-	TRBD1	TRBV6-5	TRBJ2-7	CASSYSGTGHLYEQYF	TGTGCCAGCAGTTACTCAGGGACAGGGCACCTATACGAGCAGTACTTC
-	TRBD1	TRBV5-6	TRBJ1-2	CASSLGDSYGYTF	TGTGCCAGCAGCTTGGGGGACAGCTATGGCTACACCTTC